This TCR beta chain is from a study of CD8 T cells in Susac syndrome. This CDR3 has 11 residues. The V and J ends lost 4 bases and 3 bases respectively, with 3 bases between them. Germline V gene data show CDR1 as SGHTA and CDR2 as FQGNSA. Sequencing targeted TCR beta in blood CD8+ and CD4+ T cells. TEMRA cells were FACS-enriched, and CD8+ and CD4+ T cells were isolated negatively. Reverse transcription of about 0.45 to 1 ug RNA was performed with random hexamers. The authors amplified TCR beta CDR3 across 54 Vbeta and 13 Jbeta using immunoSEQ multiplex PCR. MiXCR, applied by TCRdb to the immunoSEQ multiplex PCR reads, yields one record per CDR3 protein. The repertoire holds some 300,000 distinct CDR3 sequences, with 65% to 90% as singletons.

Sample: CD8+ T cells from PBMCs. The chain uses TRBV7-2 and TRBJ1-1, with D hard to call. The sequence came from a human donor with multiple sclerosis. CDR3 sequence reads: CASSWDTEAFF. In DNA, the CDR3 is TGTGCCAGCAGCTGGGACACTGAAGCTTTCTTT.